The rows below give T cell receptor beta chains drawn from one sample of a study of blood T cells in healthy people across ages. TCRdb independently ran MiXCR on the 5' RACE reads; one entry per CDR3 protein. The repertoire holds hundreds of thousands of distinct CDR3 sequences, with around 45% as singletons. Source material: blood. Every receptor here comes from a woman aged 60-75 years in good health. Each CDR3 is given with its conserved first and last residue. The D gene is left open where the match is weak. Part of the rows lack a size; the others show once, few, many or a class for expanded clones.

TRBV12-3/TRBV12-4,TRBD1,-,TRBJ2-7,TGTGCCAGCAGTTCCCGGGACAGTACGGGCGTGCAGTACTTC,CASSSRDSTGVQYF
TRBV28,TRBD1,-,TRBJ2-5,TGTGCCAGCAGTAGGGACAGGGGGCGGCGAGAGACCCAGTACTTC,CASSRDRGRRETQYF
TRBV3-1,TRBD2,-,TRBJ2-3,TGTGCCAGCAGCCAAGATCGAGAACTAGCGGGGGATACAGATACGCAGTATTTT,CASSQDRELAGDTDTQYF
TRBV7-2,-,few,TRBJ2-2,TGTGCCAGCAGCTTTGGACCCACCGGGGAGCTGTTTTTT,CASSFGPTGELFF
TRBV7-9,TRBD2,-,TRBJ2-1,TGTGCTAGCAGCTTACTCCGACTAGCGGGTGGTGAGCAGTTCTTC,CASSLLRLAGGEQFF
TRBV20-1,-,-,TRBJ1-4,TGCAGTGCTAGGGCGGGGACGGAGAATGAAAAACTGTTTTTT,CSARAGTENEKLFF
TRBV20-1,-,few,TRBJ1-4,TGCAGTGCTAGAGATGGGGCAGGATTTAATGAAAAACTGTTTTTT,CSARDGAGFNEKLFF
TRBV9,-,-,TRBJ2-7,TGTGCCAGCAGCGTATATCAGGATCCCTACGAGCAGTACTTC,CASSVYQDPYEQYF
TRBV6-2/TRBV6-3,-,few,TRBJ2-7,TGTGCCAGCAGTTACTCTGGAGGGCGAACCTACGAGCAGTACTTC,CASSYSGGRTYEQYF
TRBV2,TRBD1,few,TRBJ1-2,TGTGCCAGCAGTGAAAGCTTGGACAGGGCGAAGGGCTACACCTTC,CASSESLDRAKGYTF
TRBV5-1,-,-,TRBJ2-7,TGCGCCAGCAGCTTGTCCACAGGGTCTCCCTACGAGCAGTACTTC,CASSLSTGSPYEQYF
TRBV6-5,-,few,TRBJ2-7,TGTGCCAGCAGGCCCCCCGGGCAGGGAGCGAACGAGCAGTACTTC,CASRPPGQGANEQYF
TRBV5-1,TRBD1,-,TRBJ2-2,TGCGCCAGCAGCCCGGACAGGGCGACCGGGACCGGGGAGCTGTTTTTT,CASSPDRATGTGELFF
TRBV4-2,TRBD1,few,TRBJ2-4,TGTGCCAGCAGCCAGAATGGGACAGAGGGCAACATTCAGTACTTC,CASSQNGTEGNIQYF
TRBV30,-,few,TRBJ1-2,TGTGCCTGGAGTGTCCAGGGCGGCTATGGCTACACCTTC,CAWSVQGGYGYTF
TRBV5-6,TRBD2,-,TRBJ2-7,TGTGCCAGCAGCCCTATTTCTGTGCGGGAGGGTTACAATGAGCAGTACTTC,CASSPISVREGYNEQYF
TRBV11-2,-,-,TRBJ1-6,TGTGCCAGCAGCACACAAAATTCACCCCTCCACTTT,CASSTQNSPLHF
TRBV24-1,TRBD2,once,TRBJ2-2,TGTGCCACCAGTGACAGACTAGCGGACCCGAACACCGGGGAGCTGTTTTTT,CATSDRLADPNTGELFF
TRBV20-1,-,-,TRBJ2-1,TGCAGTGCTAGACCCCTTGTTATCGACAATGAGCAGTTCTTC,CSARPLVIDNEQFF
TRBV7-2,-,few,TRBJ1-1,TGTGCCAGCAGCTTGGGCCCCCGGCGGAACACTGAAGCTTTCTTT,CASSLGPRRNTEAFF
TRBV11-2,-,few,TRBJ1-1,TGTGCCAGCAGCTTAGGTACTTGGAGTGAAGCTTTCTTT,CASSLGTWSEAFF
TRBV3-1,-,-,TRBJ2-5,TGTGCCAGCAGCCCCACTATACAAGAGACCCAGTACTTC,CASSPTIQETQYF
TRBV3-1,TRBD1,-,TRBJ2-5,TGTGCCAGCAGCCAATTTACAGGGGGGCAAGAGACCCAGTACTTC,CASSQFTGGQETQYF
TRBV7-2,TRBD1,many,TRBJ2-7,TGTGCCAGCAGTACCGGGACAGGGATCTACGAGCAGTACTTC,CASSTGTGIYEQYF
TRBV6-2/TRBV6-3,-,-,TRBJ2-1,TGTGCCAGCAGTTATGTCCCCTCCTACAATGAGCAGTTCTTC,CASSYVPSYNEQFF
TRBV7-9,TRBD1,few,TRBJ2-5,TGTGCCAGCAGCTCTCTCCGGGACAGAGAGACCCAGTACTTC,CASSSLRDRETQYF
TRBV2,TRBD2,-,TRBJ2-3,TGTGCCAGCACCGGACTAGCGGGAGTCACAGATACGCAGTATTTT,CASTGLAGVTDTQYF
TRBV9,TRBD1,-,TRBJ1-2,TGTGCCAGCAGCGTCGGGACAGGGGAATTGGGCTACACCTTC,CASSVGTGELGYTF
TRBV9,TRBD2,few,TRBJ2-1,TGTGCCAGCAGCGTAGTTGGGACTAGCGGCAATGAGCAGTTCTTC,CASSVVGTSGNEQFF
TRBV10-3,TRBD1,-,TRBJ1-6,TGTGCCATCAGGAGTGACAGGGGTAATTCACCCCTCCACTTT,CAIRSDRGNSPLHF
TRBV4-2,-,-,TRBJ1-2,TGTGCCAGCAGCCAAGGAGACAGGCAAGCTGGCTATGGCTACACCTTC,CASSQGDRQAGYGYTF
TRBV21-1,-,-,TRBJ2-1,TGTGCCAGCAGCGTTTCCGGGACAGACACTTACAATGAGCAGTTCTTC,CASSVSGTDTYNEQFF
TRBV15,-,-,TRBJ2-7,TGTGCCACCAGCTACGGGCTTAACTCCTACGAGCAGTACTTC,CATSYGLNSYEQYF
TRBV7-2,TRBD2,-,TRBJ2-1,TGTGCCAGCAGCTCAACTAGCGGGATCGGCAATGAGCAGTTCTTC,CASSSTSGIGNEQFF
TRBV27,TRBD1,few,TRBJ2-7,TGTGCCAGCAGTACGGACAGGGACGGCTACGAGCAGTACTTC,CASSTDRDGYEQYF
TRBV28,-,-,TRBJ2-2,TGTGCCTGCACAGGGACTTGGTGGGAAAACACCGGGGAGCTGTTTTTT,CACTGTWWENTGELFF
TRBV20-1,-,-,TRBJ2-1,TGCAGTGCCGCCAGACCGGGATCTAGAGCCCATGAGCAGTTCTTC,CSAARPGSRAHEQFF
TRBV5-1,-,few,TRBJ1-1,TGCGCCAGCAGCTTGCTTGCGAACAAGAACACTGAAGCTTTCTTT,CASSLLANKNTEAFF
TRBV3-1,-,few,TRBJ2-3,TGTGCCAGCGCGGACTGGGGGAGCACAGATACGCAGTATTTT,CASADWGSTDTQYF
TRBV12-3/TRBV12-4,-,many,TRBJ2-7,TGTGCCAGCAGTCTTACAGGGAGCTCCTACGAGCAGTACTTC,CASSLTGSSYEQYF
TRBV2,TRBD1,-,TRBJ1-1,TGTGCCAGCAGTTGGACAGGGGGCCGGGGGACTGAAGCTTTCTTT,CASSWTGGRGTEAFF
TRBV20-1,TRBD2,-,TRBJ2-7,TGCAGTGCTAGAGATCACAGCGGGGACCCCTACGAGCAGTACTTC,CSARDHSGDPYEQYF
TRBV5-1,TRBD1,-,TRBJ2-7,TGCGCCAGCAGCTTGGGCGGGACAGGGTACGAGCAGTACTTC,CASSLGGTGYEQYF
TRBV7-2,-,once,TRBJ2-3,TGTGCCGGCAGCGACGGCCTCGGAGATACGCAGTATTTT,CAGSDGLGDTQYF
TRBV20-1,TRBD2,-,TRBJ2-3,TGCAGTGCTAGGACCCCTCCAGGAGCGGGAGCTGCAGATACGCAGTATTTT,CSARTPPGAGAADTQYF
TRBV6-2/TRBV6-3,TRBD1,-,TRBJ1-2,TGTGCCAGCAGTTACACAGGGGGGTCTGGCTACACCTTC,CASSYTGGSGYTF
TRBV6-5,-,-,TRBJ1-2,TGTGCCAGCAGTACCCCCTTTCCTCACCATTATGGCTACACCTTC,CASSTPFPHHYGYTF
TRBV7-2,TRBD1,-,TRBJ1-1,TGTGCCAGCAGCTTAGTAGGGACAGTTAACACTGAAGCTTTCTTT,CASSLVGTVNTEAFF